This TCR beta chain was profiled in a study of response to subunit inactivated influenza vaccine. With regard to this clonotype: Its cognate antigen is unknown.

TCRdb reanalysed the RT-PCR reads using MiXCR and keeps one entry per CDR3 protein. The sample carries hundreds of thousands of distinct CDR3 sequences, approximately 7.7% recorded once. CDR1 SGHTA and CDR2 FQGNSA come from the germline V gene. V shed 5 bases and J 6 bases; nucleotides not matched to a gene: 5. This CDR3 comprises 13 residues. Findings of the study overall: Few additional T cells are recruited per seasonal influenza vaccination, authors suggested.

This clonotype originated in a man aged 45-69 years who received an inactivated influenza vaccine. Sequenced material: PBMCs from blood, taken approximately 25 months after vaccination. The chain combines TRBV7-2 with TRBJ1-2; 8 nucleotides agree with TRBD1. The CDR3 spells CASSPADRDGYTF. The CDR3 coding sequence is TGTGCCAGCAGCCCAGCGGACAGGGATGGCTACACCTTC.